This entry is about one TCR beta chain. This sample was taken from a study of blood T cell repertoires in COVID-19. About the research overall: Spain, Italy and the United States supplied samples that represented acute and convalescent COVID-19. From T cells, B-cell-depleted T cells, or PBMCs came the material, which was cDNA or gDNA.

The authors' processing: Estimation of nucleated cell counts relied on the amplification of reference gene primers. Only in-frame clones appear in the TCRdb table, and some are missing; sequencing was by immunoSEQ multiplex PCR. The D gene and trimming were derived from the DNA, and the V and J assignments and clone size from that table. The repertoire holds more than 40,000 clones, with roughly 90% as singletons. Germline values: CDR1 MNHNS, CDR2 SASEGT. The CDR3 loop spans 14 amino acids. V lost 3 bases and J 1 base, leaving 10 bases between the germline ends. This TCR came from a man aged 50 or older with active COVID-19. The J gene is TRBJ2-7, the V gene TRBV6-1, with D possibly TRBD2 on 5 matching bases. Sequenced input: peripheral blood. In nucleotides, the CDR3 is TGTGCCAGCAGTGAGTTAGGAGGATCCTACGAGCAGTACGTC. It translates to CASSELGGSYEQYV.